This entry is about one TCR beta chain. Its antigen is undetermined. CDR1 is MGHRA, CDR2 YSYEKL, per germline. V was shortened by 2 bases and J by 4 bases, with 11 bases between the two germline ends. CDR3 length equals 15 residues. The source of the sample is a study of cytomegalovirus exposure and HLA in healthy donors. Study-wide points: The number of N-insertions in an Asian-associated ancestry cluster was reportedly below the roughly 620-donor mean in a later analysis. It emerged from a later analysis that several of the most significant clusters appeared to be linked to common viral pathogens.

The PCR used 60 Vbeta and 13 Jbeta primers. Generated by immunoSEQ multiplex PCR, the TCRdb table keeps only in-frame clones and is missing some. Of about 130,000 clones listed, about 73% were seen once; the top ten hold under 2.5%. Sequenced material: PBMCs. The genes are TRBV4-1 and TRBJ1-4; no definite D call. The origin of this receptor is a woman aged 55-70 years in good health and CMV-seropositive. This CDR3 reads CASSQLWAFNEKLFF. The CDR3 DNA is TGCGCCAGCAGCCAATTGTGGGCCTTTAATGAAAAACTGTTTTTT.